What follows are 19 T cell receptor beta chains derived from one specimen sequenced in a study of shared clonotypes between healthy human individuals. Produced via immunoSEQ multiplex PCR; TCRdb's table is partial and in-frame only. The sample records around 120,000 clones, about 67% being singletons. The source material was memory CD8+ T cells sorted from blood. Subset indicated: CD45RO+ cells pooled with CCR7-negative TemRA cells. Source of these receptors: a woman aged 30 to 39 in good health.

This clone showed up many times. The genes are TRBV2 and TRBJ2-7, with a weak D call TRBD2 (5 bases). The CDR3 runs to 16 residues. CDR1 is SNHLY and CDR2 is FYNNEI in the germline V gene. V was pared by 1 base and J by 3 bases, with 16 bases between. The CDR3: CASSEGPRGGRYEQYF. The CDR3 nucleotides read TGTGCCAGCAGTGAAGGACCCCGCGGAGGCCGCTACGAGCAGTACTTC.

CDR3 residues: CSVVGTRSEQYF. The CDR3 DNA reads as TGCAGCGTTGTGGGGACTAGAAGCGAGCAGTACTTC. The chain is built from TRBV29-1 and TRBJ2-7; TRBD2 matches at 8 bases. J gave up 6 bases and V 4 bases, and 5 bases lay outside the gene matches. This CDR3 contains 12 residues. Germline V lookup: CDR1 SQVTM, CDR2 ANQGSEA.

V gene TRBV4-1 combines with J gene TRBJ1-3; no clear D gene. Per germline, CDR1 MGHRA and CDR2 YSYEKL. The V gene lost 0 bases and the J gene lost 4 bases, with 10 bases spanning the gap. This CDR3 has 15 residues. CDR3 bases: TGCGCCAGCAGCCAAGATGGCAGGCCGGGAAACACCATATATTTT. Its translation: CASSQDGRPGNTIYF.

The table lists this clone with many counts. The V and J genes are TRBV15 and TRBJ2-7, with D tentatively TRBD1 (6 bases). From germline, CDR1 is LNHNV and CDR2 YYDKDF (reference sequence). The V end was cut by 3 bases, the J end by 2 bases, with 11 bases between. The CDR3 length is 14 residues. The CDR3 bases are TGTGCCACCAGCAGGGACAGACAAGCCTACGAGCAGTACTTC. This sequence encodes CATSRDRQAYEQYF.

This clone was recorded once. The rearrangement uses TRBV6-4 and TRBJ2-3, with 8 bases lining up with TRBD1. Germline loops: CDR1 MRHNA, CDR2 SNTAGT. The CDR3 contains 16 residues. Losses at the gene ends were 3 bases for V and 1 base for J; bases not matched to a gene: 6. Written as DNA, the CDR3 is TGTGCCAGCAGTGAGACCCCGACAGGGGGCACAGATACGCAGTATTTT. This gives the protein CASSETPTGGTDTQYF.

This rearrangement joins TRBV5-1 to TRBJ2-1, with TRBD1 matching 9 bases. With 5 bases clipped from V and 6 bases from J, the junction kept 9 bases outside the gene matches. The CDR3 is 15 residues long. CDR1 is SGHRS and CDR2 is YFSETQ in the germline V gene. The CDR3 sequence: CASSSGDRDANEQFF. The DNA for the CDR3 is TGCGCCAGCAGTTCGGGGGACAGGGACGCCAATGAGCAGTTCTTC.

This sequence joins TRBV25-1 and TRBJ2-1, with 8 nucleotides matching TRBD1. Germline V gene lookup returns CDR1 MGHDK and CDR2 SYGVNS. The CDR3 loop spans 16 amino acids. Trimming removed 2 bases from V and 0 bases from J; junction bases left unmatched: 3. Here the CDR3 DNA reads TGTGCCAGCAGTGAAGATGGGACAGGCTCCTACAATGAGCAGTTCTTC. Translating it yields CASSEDGTGSYNEQFF.

This clone is labeled as medium-sized. The same CDR3 arises from other DNA sequences in this sample as well. The chain joins TRBV6-5 to TRBJ2-2, with D possibly called TRBD1 or TRBD2 (6 bases each). The CDR3 is 14 amino acids. In germline, CDR1 is MNHEY, CDR2 SVGAGI. V was cut by 2 bases and J by 7 bases, with 11 bases left in between. CDR3 DNA: TGTGCCAGCAGTTACCCCAGGGGAGGCGGGGAGCTGTTTTTT. Translation: CASSYPRGGGELFF.

CDR3 sequence (DNA): TGTGCCAGCAGCACAGTAGATTGGCAGGGCAATGAGCAGTTCTTC. It is translated as CASSTVDWQGNEQFF. The chain carries TRBV9 and TRBJ2-1; maybe TRBD1 (5 bases). CDR1 and CDR2 (germline): SGDLS, YYNGEE. The CDR3 length is 15 residues. Trimming shortened V by 4 bases and J by 6 bases, and 17 bases separated the two germline ends.

This clone was counted a few times. The CDR3 protein is CASSYSKAGADTQYF. The DNA of the CDR3 is TGTGCCAGCAGTTACTCGAAAGCGGGTGCAGATACGCAGTATTTT. The chain combines TRBV6-6 with TRBJ2-3; a weak D match, TRBD2 (6 bases). V dropped 0 bases and J dropped 4 bases, with 11 bases sitting between them. Germline V lookup: CDR1 MNHNY, CDR2 SVGAGI (reference sequence). The CDR3 has 15 residues.

The chain has TRBV25-1 and TRBJ2-7; 9 bases match TRBD2. J gave up 5 bases and V 4 bases, and 12 bases lay outside the gene matches. Germline-derived CDR1 and CDR2 are MGHDK and SYGVNS. This CDR3 spans 16 amino acids. The CDR3 region has the DNA TGTGCCAGCAGTGGAAATAGCGGGAGCGCGTGGAACGAGCAGTACTTC. Protein sequence: CASSGNSGSAWNEQYF.

This chain connects TRBV27 to TRBJ2-2; D not certain. Per germline, CDR1 MNHEY and CDR2 SMNVEV (reference sequence). The length of the CDR3 is 15 residues. V was pared by 5 bases and J by 1 base, with 11 bases between. The CDR3 DNA reads TGTGCCAGCAGTATTCTCACACTGAACACCGGGGAGCTGTTTTTT. Its translation is CASSILTLNTGELFF.

This clone was observed a single time. This chain uses TRBV30 with TRBJ2-1; tentative D call: TRBD2 (6 bases). Germline V gene data show CDR1 as GTSNPN and CDR2 as SVGIG (reference sequence). This CDR3 spans 13 amino acids. V was cut by 2 bases and J by 9 bases, with 14 bases left in between. The CDR3 reads CAWSLGGYGEQFF. CDR3 coding DNA: TGTGCCTGGAGTTTGGGGGGATACGGTGAGCAGTTCTTC.

V is TRBV5-6 and J is TRBJ1-1; tentatively, D is TRBD1 (6 bases). The V end was cut by 4 bases, the J end by 8 bases, with 15 bases between. The CDR3 sequence is 13 residues long. Germline values: CDR1 SGHDT, CDR2 YYEEEE. CDR3 DNA sequence: TGTGCCAGCAGCAGAAGCCGGGACAAAGAAGCTTTCTTT. Translating it yields CASSRSRDKEAFF.

The chain employs TRBV28 and TRBJ2-3; TRBD2 agrees at 13 bases. Losses at the gene ends were 6 bases for V and 9 bases for J; bases not matched to a gene: 12. The CDR3 length is 16 residues. Germline lookup yields CDR1 MDHEN and CDR2 SYDVKM. The DNA of the CDR3 is TGTGCCAGCAGCCCTCGGACTAGCGGGAGAACGGGGACGCAGTATTTT. It specifies CASSPRTSGRTGTQYF. The full variable domain, with the rest looked up from reference TRBV28 and TRBJ2-3, is DVKVTQSSRYLVKRTGEKVFLECVQDMDHENMFWYRQDPGLGLRLIYFSYDVKMKEKGDIPEGYSVSREKKERFSLILESASTNQTSMYLCASSPRTSGRTGTQYFGPGTRLTVL.

The rearrangement uses TRBV9 and TRBJ1-1; the D is unclear. V gave up 3 bases and J gave up 0 bases, with 9 bases separating them. The germline V gene has CDR1 SGDLS and CDR2 YYNGEE. The CDR3 consists of 14 residues. CDR3 DNA: TGTGCCAGCAGCGAGGAGGGAGTGAACACTGAAGCTTTCTTT. Protein sequence: CASSEEGVNTEAFF.

This clone ranks as medium-sized. V usage is TRBV6-1 and J usage is TRBJ2-5; TRBD2 agrees at 8 bases. Germline CDR1 is MNHNS and CDR2 is SASEGT. V shed 3 bases, J shed 2 bases, and the junction held 8 bases outside the gene matches. The CDR3 is 16 residues long. This CDR3 is CASSEASGSGQETQYF. CDR3 bases: TGTGCCAGCAGTGAGGCCAGCGGGAGCGGTCAAGAGACCCAGTACTTC.

This chain uses TRBV4-1 with TRBJ2-1; 14 nucleotides agree with TRBD2. Trimming at V came to 4 bases and at J to 5 bases, leaving 4 bases not matched to a gene. The CDR3 runs 16 residues. Per germline, CDR1 MGHRA and CDR2 YSYEKL. The CDR3 nucleotides read TGCGCCAGCAGCCTTAGGACTAGCGGGAGGAACAATGAGCAGTTCTTC. This translates into CASSLRTSGRNNEQFF.

With regard to this clone: Other DNA sequences of this sample code for an identical CDR3. The chain employs TRBV9 and TRBJ2-1, with 8 bases matching TRBD2. The CDR3 runs to 14 residues. The V gene's germline CDR1 is SGDLS and CDR2 YYNGEE. Trimming at V came to 0 bases and at J to 8 bases, leaving 4 bases not matched to a gene. The CDR3 here is CASSVAGGSDEQFF. CDR3 in DNA: TGTGCCAGCAGCGTAGCGGGAGGGAGCGATGAGCAGTTCTTC.